The 26 T cell receptor beta chains given below trace back to one sample, sequenced in a study of T-cell reconstitution after alpha-beta-depleted transplantation in children. The TCRbeta library was prepared with unique molecular identifiers. Via MiXCR, TCRdb re-called the PCR reads, giving one row per CDR3 protein. The sample gives approximately 97,000 distinct CDR3 sequences, 6% of which show up once; more than 5.5% is in the top ten. The source was PBMCs, mostly from graft donor cells, collected 60 days after TCRalphabeta/CD19-depleted stem cell transplant. Source of these receptors: a female patient between 2 and 10 years old who had a stem cell transplant for Fanconi anemia, so the T cells may come from the graft donor.

This clonotype was found many times. The rearrangement joins TRBV3-1 to TRBJ2-6, with D possibly being TRBD1 (5 bases). Germline CDR1 and CDR2: LGHDT and YNNKEL (reference sequence). V was shortened by 1 base and J by 1 base, with 8 bases between the two germline ends. The CDR3 totals 16 residues. The CDR3 coding sequence is TGTGCCAGCAGCCAAGGTCAGGGTTCTGGGGCCAACGTCCTGACTTTC. Its translation is CASSQGQGSGANVLTF.

In this sample, this clonotype turned up many times. This chain uses TRBV28 with TRBJ1-1; D remains unclear. The CDR3 covers 13 residues. V lost 8 bases and J 4 bases, leaving 14 bases between the germline ends. From germline, CDR1 is MDHEN and CDR2 SYDVKM. The CDR3 nucleotides are TGTGCCAGCCAGCACCCCGAGGGCACTGAAGCTTTCTTT. Translation gives CASQHPEGTEAFF.

This clonotype has ten or more counts. V gene TRBV29-1 combines with J gene TRBJ2-1; D might be TRBD2 (5 bases). The CDR3 sequence is 14 residues long. Germline V gene lookup returns CDR1 SQVTM and CDR2 ANQGSEA. V gave up 7 bases and J gave up 0 bases, with 13 bases separating them. In DNA form, the CDR3 reads TGCAGCGGACGAAGCGGCAGCTCCTACAATGAGCAGTTCTTC. This gives the protein CSGRSGSSYNEQFF.

At least ten counts were recorded for this clonotype. The chain carries TRBV7-9 and TRBJ2-2; D is unresolved. Germline V gene lookup returns CDR1 SEHNR and CDR2 FQNEAQ (reference sequence). Deletions cut 4 bases from V and 6 bases from J, with 9 bases between. CDR3 length: 13 amino acids. The chain's CDR3 is CASSYIAPGELFF. CDR3 DNA sequence: TGTGCCAGCAGCTATATAGCCCCCGGGGAGCTGTTTTTT.

This clonotype has a handful of counts. This chain connects TRBV20-1 to TRBJ2-5; 8 bases line up with TRBD1. This CDR3 contains 14 residues. Germline V gene sequence: CDR1 DFQATT, CDR2 SNEGSKA (reference sequence). V shed 5 bases, J shed 2 bases, and the junction held 7 bases outside the gene matches. The CDR3 DNA follows: TGCAGTGCTCCCCAGGGACAGGAACAAGAGACCCAGTACTTC. This encodes CSAPQGQEQETQYF.

This clonotype has a count of ten or more. The chain joins TRBV29-1 to TRBJ2-7, with 10 bases fitting TRBD1. Looked up from germline, CDR1 is SQVTM and CDR2 is ANQGSEA. CDR3 length: 19 residues. Trimming took 4 bases from V and 6 from J; bases not matched to a gene: 24. The CDR3 region is CSVGGVRDRGSVWGSEQYF. The DNA of the CDR3 is TGCAGCGTTGGCGGAGTACGGGACAGGGGTAGTGTTTGGGGGTCCGAGCAGTACTTC.

At least ten counts were recorded for this clonotype. J is TRBJ1-4 and V is TRBV20-1; no firm D call. The length of the CDR3 is 11 residues. Trimming took off 3 bases at V and 8 bases at J, with 7 bases between the two ends. Germline CDR1 reads DFQATT; CDR2 reads SNEGSKA (reference sequence). Written as DNA, the CDR3 is TGCAGTGCTAGGAGAGGGGAAAAACTGTTTTTT. Amino acids: CSARRGEKLFF.

This clonotype was counted many times. The rearrangement joins TRBV6-2 or TRBV6-3 to TRBJ2-2; no firm D call. Germline V CDR1 and CDR2: MNHEY, SVGEGT. The V and J ends lost 5 bases and 4 bases respectively, with 11 bases between them. CDR3 length: 14 amino acids. CDR3 coding DNA: TGTGCCAGCAGTCATCTGGCCCTCACCGGGGAGCTGTTTTTT. Protein sequence: CASSHLALTGELFF.

This chain connects TRBV5-4 to TRBJ2-7; D remains ambiguous. Trimming shortened V by 1 base and J by 1 base, and 6 bases separated the two germline ends. The germline V gene encodes CDR1 SGHNT and CDR2 YYREEE (reference sequence). CDR3 length equals 13 residues. Here the CDR3 DNA reads TGTGCCAGCAGCTTGTTTATTTCCTACGAGCAGTACTTC. This sequence encodes CASSLFISYEQYF.

In its sample, this clonotype was seen many times. The chain joins TRBV28 to TRBJ2-3; 9 positions agree with TRBD2. The CDR3 is 16 residues long. The V gene end was trimmed by 6 bases and the J gene end by 2 bases; junction bases not matched to a gene: 9. The germline CDR1 and CDR2 sequences are MDHEN and SYDVKM. CDR3 nucleotides: TGTGCCAGCAGGACCCTAGGACTAGCGAACACAGATACGCAGTATTTT. The encoded protein is CASRTLGLANTDTQYF.

This clonotype was observed many times. For the CDR3, the DNA is TGCAGTGCTAGAGATACCGAGCGGGAGTATGCCTACAATGAGCAGTTCTTC. Residues: CSARDTEREYAYNEQFF. This sequence joins TRBV20-1 and TRBJ2-1, with 8 positions matching TRBD2. Germline loops: CDR1 DFQATT, CDR2 SNEGSKA (reference sequence). This CDR3 spans 17 amino acids. The V and J ends lost 0 bases and 2 bases, in that order; junction bases with no gene match: 9.

This clonotype was detected many times. The chain combines TRBV5-1 with TRBJ2-3; D is unresolved. Between the trimmed V and J ends, which lost 5 bases and 5 bases, there was a span of 15 bases. This CDR3 has 14 amino acids. Germline-derived CDR1 and CDR2 are SGHRS and YFSETQ. CDR3 coding DNA: TGCGCCAGCAGGCCGAGTTCAAATTTAGATACGCAGTATTTT. Translating it yields CASRPSSNLDTQYF.

This clonotype occurred many times. The V call is TRBV7-2, the J call TRBJ2-2, with 10 bases that match TRBD2. From germline, CDR1 is SGHTA and CDR2 FQGNSA. The length of the CDR3 is 15 residues. The ends lost 5 bases at V and 4 bases at J; junction bases unmatched: 4. The CDR3 region has the DNA TGTGCCAGCAGCCCGGGACTAGCGTTCACCGGGGAGCTGTTTTTT. It yields the protein CASSPGLAFTGELFF.

V is TRBV5-1 and J is TRBJ2-7; TRBD1 aligns across 10 bases. V gave up 5 bases and J gave up 5 bases; unmatched junction bases: 13. Germline lookup yields CDR1 SGHRS and CDR2 YFSETQ. This CDR3 comprises 16 residues. The CDR3: CASSTTYRDRGHEQYF. The CDR3 region has the DNA TGCGCCAGCAGTACAACCTACCGGGACAGGGGCCACGAGCAGTACTTC.

This clonotype was counted at least ten times. This chain links TRBV19 with TRBJ1-1; 8 bases align to TRBD1. V lost 6 bases, J lost 4 bases, and 4 bases stayed unmatched. Per the germline V gene, CDR1 is LNHDA and CDR2 is SQIVND (reference sequence). This CDR3 has 13 amino acids. The CDR3 is CASRLDRVTEAFF. Written as DNA, the CDR3 is TGTGCCAGTAGGCTGGACAGGGTCACTGAAGCTTTCTTT.

This clonotype was recorded many times. The V and J genes are TRBV6-5 and TRBJ2-1; no clear D gene. This CDR3 comprises 14 residues. Trimming removed 4 bases at V and 10 bases at J, with 17 bases between. From germline, CDR1 is MNHEY and CDR2 SVGAGI. CDR3 in amino acids: CASSSPTPAREQFF. Written as DNA, the CDR3 is TGTGCCAGCAGTTCCCCGACTCCCGCAAGGGAGCAGTTCTTC.

This clonotype was picked up many times. V is TRBV12-3 or TRBV12-4 and J is TRBJ1-3, with 7 bases fitting TRBD1. The CDR3 consists of 16 residues. The V gene end was trimmed by 6 bases and the J gene end by 0 bases; junction bases not matched to a gene: 8. The chain's CDR3 is CASRPTGPRSGNTIYF. Written as DNA, the CDR3 is TGTGCCAGCAGACCGACAGGGCCCCGCTCTGGAAACACCATATATTTT.

The gene calls are TRBV9 and TRBJ2-5; 15 positions agree with TRBD2. The CDR3 loop spans 16 amino acids. V shed 2 bases, J shed 5 bases, and the junction held 4 bases outside the gene matches. Germline CDR1 SGDLS, CDR2 YYNGEE. DNA for the CDR3: TGTGCCAGCAGCGTGGAGGGACTAGCGGGAGGTGAGACCCAGTACTTC. It encodes CASSVEGLAGGETQYF. Full variable domain (outside the CDR3, taken from reference TRBV9 and TRBJ2-5): DSGVTQTPKHLITATGQRVTLRCSPRSGDLSVYWYQQSLDQGLQFLIQYYNGEERAKGNILERFSAQQFPDLHSELNLSSLELGDSALYFCASSVEGLAGGETQYFGPGTRLLVL.

In its sample, this clonotype was seen many times. The CDR3 spells CSARNPGLASDTQYF. Written as DNA, the CDR3 is TGCAGTGCGCGAAACCCGGGACTAGCTTCAGATACGCAGTATTTT. The chain carries TRBV20-1 and TRBJ2-3; 9 bases map to TRBD2. J gave up 4 bases and V 6 bases, and 11 bases lay outside the gene matches. There are 15 residues in the CDR3. Germline-derived CDR1 and CDR2 are DFQATT and SNEGSKA (reference sequence).

The sample holds many counts of this clonotype. The chain combines TRBV5-5 with TRBJ2-5; D is perhaps TRBD1 (6 bases). This CDR3 region has 15 residues. The V gene lost 1 base and the J gene lost 5 bases, with 15 bases spanning the gap. Germline-derived CDR1 and CDR2 are SGHKS and YYEKEE (reference sequence). For the CDR3, the DNA is TGTGCCAGCAGCTTGATCGCCAGGGGTGGCGAGACCCAGTACTTC. This gives the protein CASSLIARGGETQYF.

This clonotype came up many times. The gene calls are TRBV10-3 and TRBJ1-3; maybe TRBD1 (6 bases). The CDR3 totals 15 residues. V was trimmed by 5 bases and J by 4 bases, leaving 15 bases between them. From germline, CDR1 is ENHRY and CDR2 SYGVKD. DNA of the CDR3: TGTGCCATCAGTAACACACAGGGACCGGGAAACACCATATATTTT. It encodes CAISNTQGPGNTIYF.

In its sample, this clonotype was seen many times. The CDR3 sequence: CASSFPRYEQYF. The CDR3 bases are TGTGCCAGCAGTTTCCCCCGGTACGAGCAGTACTTC. V and J are TRBV28 and TRBJ2-7; no definite D call. Between the trimmed V and J ends, which lost 3 bases and 4 bases, there was a span of 7 bases. Germline loops: CDR1 MDHEN, CDR2 SYDVKM. The CDR3 totals 12 residues.

This clonotype was detected only a few times. CDR3 DNA: TGTGCCACCAGTGATTCTCGCGCGGACTCCTACGAGCAGTACTTC. Encoded protein: CATSDSRADSYEQYF. V and J are TRBV24-1 and TRBJ2-7, with no clear D. The germline gives CDR1 KGHDR, CDR2 SFDVKD. Trimming removed 2 bases from V and 0 bases from J, with 10 bases in between. CDR3 length: 15 residues.

This clonotype was counted many times. For the CDR3, the DNA is TGTGCCAGCAGCGCAACAGGGACCCGCACAGATACGCAGTATTTT. This sequence encodes CASSATGTRTDTQYF. The chain recombines TRBV7-7 with TRBJ2-3, with D perhaps TRBD1 (6 bases). V lost 5 bases to trimming and J lost 1 base, with 13 bases between them. The CDR3 has 15 residues. Germline loops: CDR1 SSHAT, CDR2 FNYEAQ (reference sequence).

This clonotype was seen repeatedly, ten times or more. The chain carries TRBV27 and TRBJ2-1; D is uncertain. The V end was cut by 3 bases, the J end by 5 bases, with 17 bases between. The CDR3 runs 16 residues. CDR1 is MNHEY, CDR2 SMNVEV, per germline (reference sequence). The CDR3 loop reads CASSFSGLLGNNEQFF. CDR3 DNA: TGTGCCAGCAGTTTCTCTGGGCTATTGGGGAACAATGAGCAGTTCTTC.

The V call is TRBV20-1, the J call TRBJ2-7; the D gene could be TRBD1 or TRBD2 (5 bases each). Germline CDR1 DFQATT, CDR2 SNEGSKA (reference sequence). Trimming stripped 0 bases from V and 3 bases from J, with 12 bases between. The CDR3 runs 14 residues. CDR3 nucleotide sequence: TGCAGTGCTAGAGACAGGGACGTAGACTACGAGCAGTACTTC. Its translation is CSARDRDVDYEQYF.